The present T cell receptor (beta chain) was sequenced within a study of identical twins. In TCRdb, the 5' RACE reads were re-called with MiXCR into one record per CDR3 protein. Here the sample spans some 760,000 distinct CDR3 sequences, approximately 18% being singletons. Study-level findings and limits: Possibly, invariant MAIT and iNKT cells partly confounded zero-insertion analyses. Weaker excess twin sharing was observed in beta out-of-frame sequences.

This CDR3 comprises 14 residues. Germline loops: CDR1 SGHTA, CDR2 FQGNSA. Trimming pared 2 bases from V and 0 bases from J, leaving 7 bases between. In the case of this clonotype: What it binds is unknown. This could be a read error, since a much larger clone is one nucleotide away.

Another study also made use of these data, one on T cells expressing NK-cell markers. That report notes: All TCR beta repertoires analysed originated from sorted CD3+CD56+NKG2C+, CD3+CD56+NKG2C- and CD3+CD56-NKG2C+ T cells. It was still unclear whether expanded NKG2C+ T cell clones were HCMV specific.

The source is a woman between 18 and 30 years old in good health. The gene calls are TRBV7-2 and TRBJ1-1; D not resolved. Sequencing used PBMCs. The CDR3: CASSLHRMNTEAFF. Here the CDR3 DNA reads TGTGCCAGCAGCTTACACCGGATGAACACTGAAGCTTTCTTT.